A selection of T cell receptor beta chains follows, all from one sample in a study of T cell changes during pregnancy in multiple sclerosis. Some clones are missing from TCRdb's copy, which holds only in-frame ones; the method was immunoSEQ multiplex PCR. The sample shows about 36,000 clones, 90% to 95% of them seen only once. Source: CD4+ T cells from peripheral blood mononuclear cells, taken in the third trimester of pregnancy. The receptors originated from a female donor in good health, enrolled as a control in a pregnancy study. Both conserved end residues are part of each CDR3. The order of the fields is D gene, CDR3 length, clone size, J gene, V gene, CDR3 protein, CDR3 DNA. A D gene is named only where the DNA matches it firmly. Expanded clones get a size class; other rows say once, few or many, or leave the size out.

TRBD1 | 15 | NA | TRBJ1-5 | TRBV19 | CASSIRTGVSQPQHF | TGTGCCAGTAGTATACGAACAGGGGTAAGTCAGCCCCAGCATTTT
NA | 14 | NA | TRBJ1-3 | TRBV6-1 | CASSNRDIGNTIYF | TGTGCCAGCAGTAACCGGGACATCGGAAACACCATATATTTT
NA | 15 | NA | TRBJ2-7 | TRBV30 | CAWSALLKQTYEQYF | TGTGCCTGGAGTGCCCTACTAAAACAAACCTACGAGCAGTACTTC
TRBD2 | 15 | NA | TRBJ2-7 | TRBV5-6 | CASELWGGSSYEQYF | TGTGCCAGCGAGCTATGGGGCGGGAGCTCCTACGAGCAGTACTTC
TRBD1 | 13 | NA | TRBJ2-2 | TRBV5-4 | CASRRSGGAELFF | TGTGCCAGCAGGCGCTCAGGGGGCGCGGAGCTGTTTTTT
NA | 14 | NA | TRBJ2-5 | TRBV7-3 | CASSLSGSQETQYF | TGTGCCAGCAGCTTAAGCGGCAGCCAAGAGACCCAGTACTTC
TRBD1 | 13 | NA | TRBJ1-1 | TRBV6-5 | CASRRTGGAEAFF | TGTGCCAGCAGGCGGACAGGCGGGGCTGAAGCTTTCTTT
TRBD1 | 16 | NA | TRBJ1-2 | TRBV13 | CASSLGLGTGVYGYTF | TGTGCCAGCAGCTTAGGCCTGGGGACAGGGGTCTATGGCTACACCTTC
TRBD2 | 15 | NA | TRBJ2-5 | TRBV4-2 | CASSPTSGGSETQYF | TGTGCCAGCAGCCCTACTAGCGGGGGGTCGGAAACCCAGTACTTC
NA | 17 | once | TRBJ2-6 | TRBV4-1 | CASSQGQRGTGANVLTF | TGCGCCAGCAGCCAAGGCCAAAGGGGTACTGGGGCCAACGTCCTGACTTTC
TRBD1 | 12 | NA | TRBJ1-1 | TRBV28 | CASYHRGQEAFF | TGTGCCAGCTATCACAGGGGCCAGGAAGCTTTCTTT
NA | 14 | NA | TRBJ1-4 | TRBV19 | CASTPSDRFEKLFF | TGTGCCAGTACCCCGAGCGACAGGTTCGAAAAACTGTTTTTT
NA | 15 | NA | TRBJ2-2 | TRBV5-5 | CASSLAGFNTGELFF | TGTGCCAGCAGCTTGGCGGGGTTCAACACCGGGGAGCTGTTTTTT
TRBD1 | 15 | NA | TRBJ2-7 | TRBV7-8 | CASSYALGQIYEQYF | TGTGCCAGCAGCTACGCATTGGGACAGATCTACGAGCAGTACTTC
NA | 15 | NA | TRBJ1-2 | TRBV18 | CASSPTRGANYGYTF | TGTGCCAGCTCACCAACGCGAGGAGCTAACTATGGCTACACCTTC
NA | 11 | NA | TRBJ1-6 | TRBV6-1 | CASGGGTPLHF | TGTGCCAGTGGGGGGGGAACACCCCTCCACTTT
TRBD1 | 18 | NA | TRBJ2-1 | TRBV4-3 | CASSQARPRTGDRDEQFF | TGCGCCAGCAGCCAAGCTCGGCCGCGGACAGGCGATAGGGATGAGCAGTTCTTC
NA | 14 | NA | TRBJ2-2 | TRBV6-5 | CAVRWAGNTGELFF | TGTGCCGTCCGATGGGCGGGGAACACCGGGGAGCTGTTTTTT
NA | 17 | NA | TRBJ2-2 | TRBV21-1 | CASSTPPGQTFTGELFF | TGTGCCAGCAGCACCCCCCCGGGACAGACCTTTACCGGGGAGCTGTTTTTT
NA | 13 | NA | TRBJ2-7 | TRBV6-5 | CASTGLDSPEQYF | TGTGCCAGCACGGGTTTGGACAGTCCCGAGCAGTACTTC
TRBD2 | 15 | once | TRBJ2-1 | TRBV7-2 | CASSLSGLAGGEQFF | TGTGCCAGCAGCCTATCGGGACTAGCGGGGGGGGAGCAGTTCTTC
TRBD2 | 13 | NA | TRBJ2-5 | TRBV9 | CASSPSGEETQYF | TGTGCCAGCAGCCCCAGCGGGGAAGAGACCCAGTACTTC
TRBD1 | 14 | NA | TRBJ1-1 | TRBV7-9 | CASTRTGMNTEAFF | TGTGCCAGCACTAGGACAGGGATGAACACTGAAGCTTTCTTT
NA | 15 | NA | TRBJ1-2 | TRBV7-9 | CASSLGGGANYGYTF | TGTGCCAGCAGCTTAGGAGGAGGAGCTAACTATGGCTACACCTTC
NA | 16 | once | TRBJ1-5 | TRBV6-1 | CASSEARGLNNQPQHF | TGTGCCAGCAGTGAAGCGCGGGGGCTAAACAATCAGCCCCAGCATTTT
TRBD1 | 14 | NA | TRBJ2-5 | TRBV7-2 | CASSLNVQGKTQYF | TGTGCCAGCAGCTTAAACGTACAGGGGAAGACCCAGTACTTC
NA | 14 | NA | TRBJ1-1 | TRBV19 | CASKRSGQNTEAFF | TGTGCCAGTAAGAGGTCGGGACAGAACACTGAAGCTTTCTTT
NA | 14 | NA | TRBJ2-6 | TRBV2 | CASSTGAGANVLTF | TGTGCCAGCAGTACCGGGGCTGGGGCCAACGTCCTGACTTTC
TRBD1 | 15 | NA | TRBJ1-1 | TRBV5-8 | CASSGQGGMNTEAFF | TGTGCCAGCAGTGGACAGGGGGGGATGAACACTGAAGCTTTCTTT
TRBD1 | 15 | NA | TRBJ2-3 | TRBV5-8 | CASSLPGQGRNTQYF | TGTGCCAGCAGCTTGCCGGGACAGGGAAGAAATACGCAGTATTTT
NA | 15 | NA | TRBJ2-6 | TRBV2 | CASSAGSAGANVLTF | TGTGCCAGCAGTGCGGGGTCCGCTGGGGCCAACGTCCTGACTTTC
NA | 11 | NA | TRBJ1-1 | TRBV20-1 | CTGFMNTEAFF | TGCACGGGGTTCATGAACACTGAAGCTTTCTTT
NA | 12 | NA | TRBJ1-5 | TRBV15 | CATSQGNQPQHF | TGTGCCACCAGCCAGGGCAATCAGCCCCAGCATTTT
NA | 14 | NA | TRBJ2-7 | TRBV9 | CASSGHGSSYEQYF | TGTGCCAGCAGCGGCCATGGGAGCTCCTACGAGCAGTACTTC
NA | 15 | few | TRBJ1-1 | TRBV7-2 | CASTFNLNGGAEAFF | TGTGCCAGCACATTTAACCTGAACGGGGGAGCTGAAGCTTTCTTT
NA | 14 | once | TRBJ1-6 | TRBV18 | CASSLSGERSPLHF | TGTGCCAGCTCACTTTCCGGGGAACGTTCACCCCTCCACTTT